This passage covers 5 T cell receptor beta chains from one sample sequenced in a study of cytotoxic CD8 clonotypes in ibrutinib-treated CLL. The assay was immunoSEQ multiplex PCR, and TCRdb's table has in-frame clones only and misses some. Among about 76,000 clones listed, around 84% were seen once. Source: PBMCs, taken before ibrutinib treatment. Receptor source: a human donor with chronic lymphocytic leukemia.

In DNA, the CDR3 is TGTGCCAGCTCACCACTCCAGACGGGGAGCTCCTACGAGCAGTACTTC. Its protein product is CASSPLQTGSSYEQYF. The chain combines TRBV18 with TRBJ2-7; weak D call: TRBD2 (5 bases). Germline assignment: CDR1 KGHSH and CDR2 LQKENI. The CDR3 covers 16 residues. The V end lost 1 base, the J end lost 0 bases, and 13 bases lay between the germline ends. Full variable domain (missing parts from reference TRBV18 and TRBJ2-7): NAGVMQNPRHLVRRRGQEARLRCSPMKGHSHVYWYRQLPEEGLKFMVYLQKENIIDESGMPKERFSAEFPKEGPSILRIQQVVRGDSAAYFCASSPLQTGSSYEQYFGPGTRLTVT.

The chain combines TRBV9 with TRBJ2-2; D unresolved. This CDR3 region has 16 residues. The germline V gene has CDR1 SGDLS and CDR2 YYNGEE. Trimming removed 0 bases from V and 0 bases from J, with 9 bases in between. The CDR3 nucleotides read TGTGCCAGCAGCGTAGTATGGTCCACGAACACCGGGGAGCTGTTTTTT. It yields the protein CASSVVWSTNTGELFF. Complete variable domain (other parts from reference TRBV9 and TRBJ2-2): DSGVTQTPKHLITATGQRVTLRCSPRSGDLSVYWYQQSLDQGLQFLIQYYNGEERAKGNILERFSAQQFPDLHSELNLSSLELGDSALYFCASSVVWSTNTGELFFGEGSRLTVL.

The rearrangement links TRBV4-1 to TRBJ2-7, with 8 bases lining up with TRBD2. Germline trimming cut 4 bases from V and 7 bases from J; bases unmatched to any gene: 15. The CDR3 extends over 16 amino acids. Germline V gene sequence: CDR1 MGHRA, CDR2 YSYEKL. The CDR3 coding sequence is TGCGCCAGCAGCCGGGCCGGGACTAGTCGGGTATATGAGCAGTACTTC. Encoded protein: CASSRAGTSRVYEQYF.

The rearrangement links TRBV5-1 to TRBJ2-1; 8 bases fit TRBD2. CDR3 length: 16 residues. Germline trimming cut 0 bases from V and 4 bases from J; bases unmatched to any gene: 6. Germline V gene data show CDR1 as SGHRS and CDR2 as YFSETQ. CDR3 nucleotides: TGCGCCAGCAGCTTGGTTCTAGCGGGTGGGTACAATGAGCAGTTCTTC. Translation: CASSLVLAGGYNEQFF.

CDR3 sequence reads: CASSSESGFYGYTF. The CDR3 DNA is TGCGCCAGCAGCTCCGAATCAGGGTTCTATGGCTACACCTTC. The chain uses TRBV5-1 and TRBJ1-2; D may be TRBD1 (5 bases). V lost 3 bases and J 4 bases, leaving 13 bases between the germline ends. CDR1 is SGHRS and CDR2 is YFSETQ in the germline V gene. This CDR3 spans 14 amino acids.